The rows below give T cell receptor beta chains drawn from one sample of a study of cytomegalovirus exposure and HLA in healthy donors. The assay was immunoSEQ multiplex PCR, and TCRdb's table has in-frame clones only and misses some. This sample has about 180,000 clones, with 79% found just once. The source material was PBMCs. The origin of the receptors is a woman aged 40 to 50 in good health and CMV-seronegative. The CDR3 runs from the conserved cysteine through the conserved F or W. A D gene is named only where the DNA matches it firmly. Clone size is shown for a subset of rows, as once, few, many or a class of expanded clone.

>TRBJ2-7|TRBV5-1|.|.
CASSTAGLYEQYF
TGCGCCAGCAGCACGGCAGGGCTGTACGAGCAGTACTTC
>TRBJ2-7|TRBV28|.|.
CASQVGTLYEQYF
TGTGCCAGCCAGGTGGGGACACTCTACGAGCAGTACTTC
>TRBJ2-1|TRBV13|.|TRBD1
CASSPADRGFDEQFF
TGTGCCAGCAGCCCCGCGGACAGGGGGTTTGATGAGCAGTTCTTC
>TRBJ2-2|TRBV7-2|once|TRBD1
CASSPLGQINTGELFF
TGTGCCAGCAGCCCACTGGGACAGATTAACACCGGGGAGCTGTTTTTT
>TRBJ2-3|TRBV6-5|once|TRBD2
CASRSPAGGTDTQYF
TGTGCCAGCAGATCGCCAGCGGGGGGGACAGATACGCAGTATTTT
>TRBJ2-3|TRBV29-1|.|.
CSVRQGITDTQYF
TGCAGCGTTAGGCAGGGAATCACAGATACGCAGTATTTT
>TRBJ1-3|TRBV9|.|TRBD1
CASSVLDRVSGNTIYF
TGTGCCAGCAGCGTACTCGACAGGGTCTCTGGAAACACCATATATTTT
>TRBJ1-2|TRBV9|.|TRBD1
CASSTDRGPYGYTF
TGTGCCAGCAGCACCGACAGGGGTCCCTATGGCTACACCTTC
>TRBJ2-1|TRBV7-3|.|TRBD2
CASSLTVAGGYEQFF
TGTGCCAGCAGCTTAACAGTAGCGGGAGGGTATGAGCAGTTCTTC
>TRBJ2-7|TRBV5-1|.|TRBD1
CASTSTGTGEQYF
TGCGCCAGCACCTCGACAGGGACGGGCGAGCAGTACTTC
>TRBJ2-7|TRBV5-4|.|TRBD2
CASSLESGRGTYEQYF
TGTGCCAGCAGCTTGGAGAGCGGGAGGGGGACCTACGAGCAGTACTTC
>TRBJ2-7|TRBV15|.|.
CATSVVRGYEQYF
TGTGCCACCAGCGTGGTTCGGGGCTACGAGCAGTACTTC
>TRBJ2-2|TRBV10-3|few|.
CAISESTGGPLNTGELFF
TGTGCCATCAGTGAGTCGACGGGGGGCCCTTTGAACACCGGGGAGCTGTTTTTT
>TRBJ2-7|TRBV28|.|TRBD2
CASSFWSGGACEQYF
TGTGCCAGCAGTTTCTGGTCGGGAGGGGCGTGCGAGCAGTACTTC
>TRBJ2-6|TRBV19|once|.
CASQAGSGANVLTF
TGTGCCTCCCAAGCGGGTTCTGGGGCCAACGTCCTGACTTTC
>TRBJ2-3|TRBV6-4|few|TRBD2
CASSDSLAGSSDTQYF
TGTGCCAGCAGTGACTCCCTAGCGGGGTCCTCAGATACGCAGTATTTT
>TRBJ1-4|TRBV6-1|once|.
CASSVLSGGQGEKLFF
TGTGCCAGCAGTGTCCTTTCGGGGGGGCAGGGTGAAAAACTGTTTTTT
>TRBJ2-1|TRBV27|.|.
CASSLSGLEQFF
TGTGCCAGCAGTTTATCTGGGCTCGAGCAGTTCTTC
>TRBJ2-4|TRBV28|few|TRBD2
CASSWTSGRGNIQYF
TGTGCCAGCAGTTGGACTAGCGGGAGAGGGAACATTCAGTACTTC
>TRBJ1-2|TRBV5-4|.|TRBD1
CASSPGTGGAGYGYTF
TGTGCCAGCAGCCCGGGGACAGGGGGCGCCGGCTATGGCTACACCTTC
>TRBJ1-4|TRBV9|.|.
CASSVEQGDEKLFF
TGTGCCAGCAGCGTAGAACAGGGAGACGAAAAACTGTTTTTT
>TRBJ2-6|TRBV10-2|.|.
CASSEAGISGANVLTF
TGCGCCAGCAGTGAAGCAGGTATCTCTGGGGCCAACGTCCTGACTTTC
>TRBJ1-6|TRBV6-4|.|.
CASSRDYSSYNSPLHF
TGTGCCAGCAGCCGCGATTATAGCTCCTATAATTCACCCCTCCACTTT
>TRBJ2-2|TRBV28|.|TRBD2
CASRLWTSGRRGELFF
TGTGCCAGCAGACTATGGACTAGCGGGAGAAGAGGGGAGCTGTTTTTT
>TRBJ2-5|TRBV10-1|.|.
CASTRRRTQYF
TGCGCCAGCACCCGGAGGAGGACCCAGTACTTC
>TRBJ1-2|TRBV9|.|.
CASSVDSENYGYTF
TGTGCCAGCAGCGTCGACAGCGAGAACTATGGCTACACCTTC
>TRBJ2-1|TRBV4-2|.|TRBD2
CASSQETSGSLNEQFF
TGTGCCAGCAGCCAAGAGACTAGCGGTTCTCTAAATGAGCAGTTCTTC
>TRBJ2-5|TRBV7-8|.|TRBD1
CASSLFRGREETQYF
TGTGCCAGCAGCTTATTCAGGGGGCGTGAAGAGACCCAGTACTTC
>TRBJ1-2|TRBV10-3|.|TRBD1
CATAEGALGYTF
TGTGCCACCGCGGAGGGGGCACTAGGCTACACCTTC
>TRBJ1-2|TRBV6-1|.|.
CASSAGGVNYGYTF
TGTGCCAGCAGTGCCGGAGGGGTCAACTATGGCTACACCTTC
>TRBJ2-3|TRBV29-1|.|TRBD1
CSVGPGQGARTDTQYF
TGCAGCGTTGGCCCTGGACAGGGGGCTCGCACAGATACGCAGTATTTT
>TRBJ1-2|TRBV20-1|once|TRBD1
CSAEGQDGYTF
TGCAGTGCCGAAGGACAGGATGGCTACACCTTC
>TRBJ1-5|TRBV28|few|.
CASSLWGEGQPQHF
TGTGCCAGCAGTTTATGGGGGGAGGGTCAGCCCCAGCATTTT
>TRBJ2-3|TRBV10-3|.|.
CAISEGGRGSTDTQYF
TGTGCCATCAGTGAGGGGGGCCGGGGAAGCACAGATACGCAGTATTTT
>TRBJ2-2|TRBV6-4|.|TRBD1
CASGTGSTGELFF
TGTGCCAGCGGGACAGGGAGCACCGGGGAGCTGTTTTTT
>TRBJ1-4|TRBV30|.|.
CAWTGLAEKLFF
TGTGCCTGGACAGGGTTGGCTGAAAAACTGTTTTTT
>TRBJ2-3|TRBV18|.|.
CASSPRGADTQYF
TGTGCCAGCTCACCCAGGGGTGCAGATACGCAGTATTTT
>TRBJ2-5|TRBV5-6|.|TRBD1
CASSLGSGQGQFGETQYF
TGTGCCAGCAGCTTGGGATCAGGACAGGGGCAGTTCGGAGAGACCCAGTACTTC
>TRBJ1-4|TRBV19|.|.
CASHRVNEKLFF
TGTGCCAGCCACAGGGTGAATGAAAAACTGTTTTTT
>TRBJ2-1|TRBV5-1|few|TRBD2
CASSGVAGVNNEQFF
TGCGCCAGCAGCGGGGTAGCGGGGGTCAACAATGAGCAGTTCTTC
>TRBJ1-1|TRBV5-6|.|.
CASSTSLQATEAFF
TGTGCCAGCAGCACGTCCCTTCAGGCCACTGAAGCTTTCTTT
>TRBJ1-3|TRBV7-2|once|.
CASSLDRYSGNTIYF
TGTGCCAGCAGCCTAGACAGGTACTCTGGAAACACCATATATTTT
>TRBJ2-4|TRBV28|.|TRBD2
CASSSGTSGRGQYF
TGTGCCAGCAGTAGCGGGACTAGCGGGAGGGGCCAGTACTTC
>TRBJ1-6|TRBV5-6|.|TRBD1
CASSVDRVPYNSPLHF
TGTGCCAGCAGCGTCGACAGGGTACCCTATAATTCACCCCTCCACTTT
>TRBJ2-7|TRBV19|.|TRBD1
CASSLHRGVSYEQYF
TGTGCCAGTAGTTTACACAGGGGAGTCTCCTACGAGCAGTACTTC
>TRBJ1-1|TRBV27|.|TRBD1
CASSPWTGGGDTEAFF
TGTGCCAGCAGTCCGTGGACAGGGGGCGGAGACACTGAAGCTTTCTTT
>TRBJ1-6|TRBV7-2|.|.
CASSLLQEYNSPLHF
TGTGCCAGCAGCTTATTGCAGGAATATAATTCACCCCTCCACTTT